This T cell receptor beta chain is from a study of blood T cell repertoires in COVID-19. On the study more broadly: Specimens from acute and convalescent COVID-19 originated in the United States, Italy and Spain. PBMCs, B-cell-depleted T cells, or T cells were the source of the cDNA or gDNA that made up the material.

Only in-frame clones appear in the TCRdb table, and some are missing; sequencing was by immunoSEQ multiplex PCR. The sample carries some 130,000 clones, about 80% recorded once. The germline gives CDR1 SGDLS, CDR2 YYNGEE. The CDR3 spans 13 residues. Trimming shortened V by 0 bases and J by 6 bases, and 7 bases separated the two germline ends. The chain links TRBV9 to TRBJ2-1; D perhaps matches TRBD2 (5 bases). The clonotype originates from a middle-aged man with active or convalescent COVID-19. The sequenced sample was peripheral blood. The CDR3 DNA is TGTGCCAGCAGCGTAGGAAGCGGCAATGAGCAGTTCTTC. It translates to CASSVGSGNEQFF. The whole variable domain, remainder taken from reference TRBV9 and TRBJ2-1, is DSGVTQTPKHLITATGQRVTLRCSPRSGDLSVYWYQQSLDQGLQFLIQYYNGEERAKGNILERFSAQQFPDLHSELNLSSLELGDSALYFCASSVGSGNEQFFGPGTRLTVL.